This T cell receptor beta chain was documented in a study of OX40 agonist ivuxolimab in advanced cancers. Findings and limits, study-wide: Researchers did not establish what antigens the expanded peripheral T cells target.

As to this clone: As yet, its antigen is unknown.

V trimming: 4 bases; J trimming: 15 bases; junction bases outside the gene matches: 9. The germline CDR1 and CDR2 sequences are MNHEY and SMNVEV (reference sequence). The CDR3 is made up of 14 amino acids. Profiling relied on immunoSEQ multiplex PCR, and the TCRdb table lists in-frame clones only, not all of them. The sample holds 65,000 to 90,000 clones; approximately 91% are singletons and the top ten take around 0.78%. The source of this sequence is an adult with an advanced solid tumor such as melanoma, head and neck, liver or kidney cancer. The chain links TRBV27 to TRBJ2-1; 13 nucleotides agree with TRBD2. The sequences come from CD4+ or CD8+ T cells sorted from blood, collected in a trial of the OX40 agonist ivuxolimab. The CDR3 here is CASSSGLAGAVRFF. CDR3 nucleotides: TGTGCCAGCAGTTCAGGACTAGCGGGGGCCGTTCGGTTCTTC.